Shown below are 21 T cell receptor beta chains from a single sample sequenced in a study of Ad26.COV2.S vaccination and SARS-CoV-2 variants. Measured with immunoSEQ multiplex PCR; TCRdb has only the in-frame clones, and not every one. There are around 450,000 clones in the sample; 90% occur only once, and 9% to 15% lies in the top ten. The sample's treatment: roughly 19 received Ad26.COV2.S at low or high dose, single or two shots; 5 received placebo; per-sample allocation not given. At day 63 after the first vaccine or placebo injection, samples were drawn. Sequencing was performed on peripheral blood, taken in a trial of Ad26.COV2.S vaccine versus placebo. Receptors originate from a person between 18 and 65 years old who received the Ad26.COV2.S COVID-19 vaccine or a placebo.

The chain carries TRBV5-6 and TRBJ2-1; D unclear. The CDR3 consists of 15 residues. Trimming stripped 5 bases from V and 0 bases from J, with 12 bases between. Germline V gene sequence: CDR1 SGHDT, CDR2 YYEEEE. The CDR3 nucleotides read TGTGCCAGCAGTCCTTCTTTCGCCTCCTACAATGAGCAGTTCTTC. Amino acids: CASSPSFASYNEQFF.

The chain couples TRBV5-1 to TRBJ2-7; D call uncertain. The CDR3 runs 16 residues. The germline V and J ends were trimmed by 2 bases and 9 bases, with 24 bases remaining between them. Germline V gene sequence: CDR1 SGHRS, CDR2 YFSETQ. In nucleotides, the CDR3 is TGCGCCAGCAGCTTTGGGTTATTGCAAGAGGAATCAAGGCAGTACTTC. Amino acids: CASSFGLLQEESRQYF.

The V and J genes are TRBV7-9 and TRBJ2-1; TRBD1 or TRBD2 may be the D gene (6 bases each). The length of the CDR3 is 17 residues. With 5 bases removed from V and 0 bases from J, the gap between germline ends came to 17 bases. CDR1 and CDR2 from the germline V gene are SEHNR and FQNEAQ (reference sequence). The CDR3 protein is CASSHMGAGLSYNEQFF. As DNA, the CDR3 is TGTGCCAGCAGCCATATGGGGGCGGGACTCTCCTACAATGAGCAGTTCTTC.

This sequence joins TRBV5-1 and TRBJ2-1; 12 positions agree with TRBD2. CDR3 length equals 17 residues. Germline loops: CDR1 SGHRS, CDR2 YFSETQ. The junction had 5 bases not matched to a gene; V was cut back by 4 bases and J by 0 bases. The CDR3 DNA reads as TGCGCCAGCAGCCGCCCGACTAGCGGGAGCTCCTACAATGAGCAGTTCTTC. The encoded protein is CASSRPTSGSSYNEQFF.

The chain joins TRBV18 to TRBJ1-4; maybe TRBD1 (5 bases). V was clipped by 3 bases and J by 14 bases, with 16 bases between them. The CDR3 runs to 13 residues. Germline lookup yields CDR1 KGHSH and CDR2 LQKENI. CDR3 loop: CASSPGYRWGLFF. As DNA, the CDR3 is TGTGCCAGCTCACCGGGCTATAGATGGGGCCTGTTTTTT.

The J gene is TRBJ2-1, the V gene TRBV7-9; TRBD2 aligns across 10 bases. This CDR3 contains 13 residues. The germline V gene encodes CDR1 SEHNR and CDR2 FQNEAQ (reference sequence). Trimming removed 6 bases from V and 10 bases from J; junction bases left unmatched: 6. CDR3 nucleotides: TGTGCCAGCAGTCCAGCGGGAGGGGGAGAGCAGTTCTTC. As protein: CASSPAGGGEQFF.

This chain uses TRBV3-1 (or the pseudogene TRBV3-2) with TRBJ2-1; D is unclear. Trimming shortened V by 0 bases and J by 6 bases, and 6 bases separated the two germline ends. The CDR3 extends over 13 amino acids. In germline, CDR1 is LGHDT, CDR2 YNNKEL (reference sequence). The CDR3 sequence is CASSQDPGNEQFF. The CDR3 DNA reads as TGTGCCAGCAGCCAAGATCCCGGCAATGAGCAGTTCTTC.

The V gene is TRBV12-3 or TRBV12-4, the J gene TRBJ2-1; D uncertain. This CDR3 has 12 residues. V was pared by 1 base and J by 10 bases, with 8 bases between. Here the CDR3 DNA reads TGTGCCAGCAGTTTAGTCCGGGCGGAGCAGTTCTTC. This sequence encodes CASSLVRAEQFF.

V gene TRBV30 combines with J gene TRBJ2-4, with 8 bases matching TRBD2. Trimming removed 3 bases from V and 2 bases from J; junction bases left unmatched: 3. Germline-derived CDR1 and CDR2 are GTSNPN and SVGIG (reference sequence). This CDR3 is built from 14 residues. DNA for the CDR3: TGTGCCTGGAGCGGGGGGGGTTCCAAAAACATTCAGTACTTC. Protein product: CAWSGGGSKNIQYF.

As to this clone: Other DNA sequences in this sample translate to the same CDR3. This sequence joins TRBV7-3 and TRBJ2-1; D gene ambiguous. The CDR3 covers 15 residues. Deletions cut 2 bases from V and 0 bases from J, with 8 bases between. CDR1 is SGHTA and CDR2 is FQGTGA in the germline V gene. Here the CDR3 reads CASSLGSSSYNEQFF. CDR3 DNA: TGTGCCAGCAGCTTAGGCAGCAGCTCCTACAATGAGCAGTTCTTC.

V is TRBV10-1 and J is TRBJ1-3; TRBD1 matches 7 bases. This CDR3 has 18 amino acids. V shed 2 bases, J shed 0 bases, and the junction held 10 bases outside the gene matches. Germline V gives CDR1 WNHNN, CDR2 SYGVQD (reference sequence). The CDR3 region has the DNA TGCGCCAGCAGTGAGCCAGACAGGGCCCGACACTCTGGAAACACCATATATTTT. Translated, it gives CASSEPDRARHSGNTIYF.

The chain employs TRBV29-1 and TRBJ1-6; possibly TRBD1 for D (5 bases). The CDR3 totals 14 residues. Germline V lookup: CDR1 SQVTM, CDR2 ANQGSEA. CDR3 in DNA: TGCAAAGAACGCACAGGAAGGTATAATTCACCCCTCCACTTT. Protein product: CKERTGRYNSPLHF.

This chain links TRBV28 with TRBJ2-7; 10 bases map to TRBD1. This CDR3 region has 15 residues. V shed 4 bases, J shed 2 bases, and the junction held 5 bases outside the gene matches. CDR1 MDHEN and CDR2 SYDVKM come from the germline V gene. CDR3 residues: CASSSTGTGAYEQYF. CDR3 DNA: TGTGCCAGCAGTTCAACCGGGACAGGGGCCTACGAGCAGTACTTC.

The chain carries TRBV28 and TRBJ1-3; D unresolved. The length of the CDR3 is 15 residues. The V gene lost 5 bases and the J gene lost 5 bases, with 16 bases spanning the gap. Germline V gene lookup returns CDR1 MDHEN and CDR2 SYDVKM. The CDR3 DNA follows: TGTGCCAGCAGTCCCAAACCCGTTCCTAGAAACACCATATATTTT. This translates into CASSPKPVPRNTIYF.

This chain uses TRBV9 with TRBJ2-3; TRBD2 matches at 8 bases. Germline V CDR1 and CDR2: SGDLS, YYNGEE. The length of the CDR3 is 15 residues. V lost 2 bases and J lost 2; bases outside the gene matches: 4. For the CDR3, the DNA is TGTGCCAGCAGCGTGATAGCGGGAAACACAGATACGCAGTATTTT. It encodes CASSVIAGNTDTQYF. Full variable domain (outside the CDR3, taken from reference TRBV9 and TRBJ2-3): DSGVTQTPKHLITATGQRVTLRCSPRSGDLSVYWYQQSLDQGLQFLIQYYNGEERAKGNILERFSAQQFPDLHSELNLSSLELGDSALYFCASSVIAGNTDTQYFGPGTRLTVL.

CDR3 nucleotides: TGCGCCAGCAGTGATTCCGGGGGAGCAGATACGCAGTATTTT. This encodes CASSDSGGADTQYF. The V and J genes are TRBV10-1 and TRBJ2-3; TRBD2 is a possible D gene (6 bases). The V gene lost 3 bases and the J gene lost 4 bases, with 11 bases spanning the gap. Germline values: CDR1 WNHNN, CDR2 SYGVQD (reference sequence). The CDR3 sequence is 14 residues long.

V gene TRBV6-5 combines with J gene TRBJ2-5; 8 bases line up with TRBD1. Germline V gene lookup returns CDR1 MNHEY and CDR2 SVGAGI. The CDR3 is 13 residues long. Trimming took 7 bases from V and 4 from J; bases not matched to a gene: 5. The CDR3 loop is CASTPGGRETQYF. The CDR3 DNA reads TGTGCCAGCACTCCAGGGGGCAGAGAGACCCAGTACTTC.

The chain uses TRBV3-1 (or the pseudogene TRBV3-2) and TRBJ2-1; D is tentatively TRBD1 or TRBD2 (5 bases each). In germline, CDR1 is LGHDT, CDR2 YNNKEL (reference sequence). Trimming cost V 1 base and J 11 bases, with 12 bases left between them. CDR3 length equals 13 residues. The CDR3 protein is CASSQAWGFQQFF. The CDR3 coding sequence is TGTGCCAGCAGCCAAGCCTGGGGGTTTCAGCAGTTCTTC.

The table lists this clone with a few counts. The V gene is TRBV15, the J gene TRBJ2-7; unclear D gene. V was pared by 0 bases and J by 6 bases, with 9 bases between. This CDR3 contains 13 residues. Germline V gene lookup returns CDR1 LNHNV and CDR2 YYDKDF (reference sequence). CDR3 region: CATSRDRSSEQYF. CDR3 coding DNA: TGTGCCACCAGCAGAGACAGGTCTTCCGAGCAGTACTTC.

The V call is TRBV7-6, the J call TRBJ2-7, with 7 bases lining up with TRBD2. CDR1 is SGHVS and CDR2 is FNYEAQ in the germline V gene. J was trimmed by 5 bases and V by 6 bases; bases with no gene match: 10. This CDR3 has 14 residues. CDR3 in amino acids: CASRSRDAGDEQYF. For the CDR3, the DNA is TGTGCCAGCAGAAGCAGGGACGCGGGAGACGAGCAGTACTTC.

The CDR3 DNA sequence: TGTGCCAGCAGCTCCTGGGGAGTAACCTACGAGCAGTACTTC. It codes for CASSSWGVTYEQYF. The chain uses TRBV3-1 (or the pseudogene TRBV3-2) and TRBJ2-7; D possibly corresponds to TRBD2 (5 bases). The V end lost 5 bases, the J end lost 2 bases, and 13 bases lay between the germline ends. The CDR3 loop spans 14 amino acids. Germline CDR1 and CDR2: LGHDT and YNNKEL (reference sequence).